This T cell receptor (beta chain) derives from a study of T-cell reconstitution after alpha-beta-depleted transplantation in children. The CDR3 totals 12 residues. Trimming shortened V by 9 bases and J by 5 bases, and 11 bases separated the two germline ends. Germline V gene data show CDR1 as MNHEY and CDR2 as SMNVEV (reference sequence). This clonotype was counted at least ten times. Its antigen remains unidentified. Overall study findings and caveats: Newly made T cells mostly supplied T-cell counts and diversity one year after transplant. Several patients had high TCRbeta diversity at day 60; it came from surviving recipient T cells and thymic progenitors. About two months after transplant, alpha-beta T cells reportedly came from several hundred expanded graft clones.

As it was prepared, the TCRbeta library received unique molecular identifiers. TCRdb called the PCR reads again in MiXCR, with one record for every CDR3 protein. The repertoire includes about 590,000 distinct CDR3 sequences, over 10% of them detected once, and around 2% sits in the top ten. The source is a male patient younger than 18 who had a stem cell transplant for acute myeloid leukemia, so the T cells may come from the graft donor. The V gene is TRBV27, the J gene TRBJ2-1, with D maybe TRBD1 (5 bases). The source material was PBMCs, mostly from graft donor cells, sampled 360 days after TCRalphabeta/CD19-depleted stem cell transplant. The CDR3 DNA reads as TGTGCCAGGATCTGGGGCGACAATGAGCAGTTCTTC. Protein sequence: CARIWGDNEQFF.